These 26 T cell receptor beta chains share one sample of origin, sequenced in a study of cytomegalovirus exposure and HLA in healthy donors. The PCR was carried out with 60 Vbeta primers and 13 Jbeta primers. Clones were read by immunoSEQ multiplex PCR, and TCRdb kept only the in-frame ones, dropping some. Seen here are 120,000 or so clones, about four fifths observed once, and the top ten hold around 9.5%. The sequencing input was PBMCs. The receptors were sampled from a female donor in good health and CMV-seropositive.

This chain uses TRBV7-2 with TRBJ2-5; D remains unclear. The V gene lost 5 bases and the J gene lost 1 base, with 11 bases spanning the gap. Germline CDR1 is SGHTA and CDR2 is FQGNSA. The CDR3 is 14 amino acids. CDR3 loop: CASSPQIRQETQYF. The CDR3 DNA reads TGTGCCAGCAGCCCTCAGATCCGCCAAGAGACCCAGTACTTC. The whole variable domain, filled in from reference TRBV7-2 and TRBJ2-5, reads GAGVSQSPSNKVTEKGKDVELRCDPISGHTALYWYRQSLGQGLEFLIYFQGNSAPDKSGLPSDRFSAERTGGSVSTLTIQRTQQEDSAVYLCASSPQIRQETQYFGPGTRLLVL.

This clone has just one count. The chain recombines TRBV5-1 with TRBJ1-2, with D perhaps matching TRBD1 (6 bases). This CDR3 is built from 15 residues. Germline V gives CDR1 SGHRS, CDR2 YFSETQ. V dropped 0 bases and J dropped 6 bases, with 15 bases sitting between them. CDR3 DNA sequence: TGCGCCAGCAGCTTGGGAGGGGGAGTGCGTAATGGCTACACCTTC. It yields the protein CASSLGGGVRNGYTF.

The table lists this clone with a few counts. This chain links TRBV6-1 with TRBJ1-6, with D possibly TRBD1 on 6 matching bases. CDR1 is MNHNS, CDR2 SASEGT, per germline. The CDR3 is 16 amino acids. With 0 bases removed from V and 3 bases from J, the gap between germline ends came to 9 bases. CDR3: CASSEARTVYNSPLHF. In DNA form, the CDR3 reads TGTGCCAGCAGTGAAGCGAGGACAGTCTATAATTCACCCCTCCACTTT.

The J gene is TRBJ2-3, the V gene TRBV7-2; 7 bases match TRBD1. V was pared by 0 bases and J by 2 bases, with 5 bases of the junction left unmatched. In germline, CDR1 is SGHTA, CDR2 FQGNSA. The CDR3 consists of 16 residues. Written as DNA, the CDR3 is TGTGCCAGCAGCTTAGCGGTCCAGGGGGTCACAGATACGCAGTATTTT. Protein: CASSLAVQGVTDTQYF. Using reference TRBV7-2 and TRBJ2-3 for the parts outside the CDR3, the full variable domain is GAGVSQSPSNKVTEKGKDVELRCDPISGHTALYWYRQSLGQGLEFLIYFQGNSAPDKSGLPSDRFSAERTGGSVSTLTIQRTQQEDSAVYLCASSLAVQGVTDTQYFGPGTRLTVL.

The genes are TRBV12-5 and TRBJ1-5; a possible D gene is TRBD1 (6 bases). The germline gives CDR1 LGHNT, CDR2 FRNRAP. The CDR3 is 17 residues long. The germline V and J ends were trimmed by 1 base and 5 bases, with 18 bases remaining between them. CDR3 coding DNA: TGTGCTAGTGGTTTGGACAGGGCCACCTATTCATATCAGCCCCAGCATTTT. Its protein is CASGLDRATYSYQPQHF.

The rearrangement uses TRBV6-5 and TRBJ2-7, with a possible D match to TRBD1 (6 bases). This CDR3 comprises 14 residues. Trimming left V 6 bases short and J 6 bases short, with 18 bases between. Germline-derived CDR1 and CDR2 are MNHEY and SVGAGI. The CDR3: CASSPAILRGEQYF. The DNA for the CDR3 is TGTGCCAGCAGCCCCGCGATCCTCAGGGGCGAGCAGTACTTC.

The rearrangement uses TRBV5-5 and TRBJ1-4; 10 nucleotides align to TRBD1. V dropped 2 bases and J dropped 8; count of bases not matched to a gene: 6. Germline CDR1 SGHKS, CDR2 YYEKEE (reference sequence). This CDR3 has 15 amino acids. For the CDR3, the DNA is TGTGCCAGCAGCTTATGGGGGACAGGGGAAGAAAAACTGTTTTTT. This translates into CASSLWGTGEEKLFF.

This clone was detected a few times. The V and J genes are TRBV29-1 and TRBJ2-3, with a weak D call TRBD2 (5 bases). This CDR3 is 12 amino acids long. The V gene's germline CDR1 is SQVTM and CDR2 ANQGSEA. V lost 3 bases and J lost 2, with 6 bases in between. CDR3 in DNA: TGCAGCGTTGACGGGATCACAGATACGCAGTATTTT. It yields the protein CSVDGITDTQYF.

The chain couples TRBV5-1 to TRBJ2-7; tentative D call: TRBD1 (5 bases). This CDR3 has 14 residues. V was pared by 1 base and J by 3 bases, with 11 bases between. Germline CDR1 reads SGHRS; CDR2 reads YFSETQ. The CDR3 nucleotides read TGCGCCAGCAGCTTGTCTCAGGGTGGCTACGAGCAGTACTTC. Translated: CASSLSQGGYEQYF.

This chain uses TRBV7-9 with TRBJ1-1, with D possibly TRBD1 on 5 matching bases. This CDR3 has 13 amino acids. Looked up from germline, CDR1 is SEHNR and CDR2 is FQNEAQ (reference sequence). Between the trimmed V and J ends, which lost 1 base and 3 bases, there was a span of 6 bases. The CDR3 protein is CASSLGGDTEAFF. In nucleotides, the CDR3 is TGTGCCAGCAGCTTAGGGGGGGACACTGAAGCTTTCTTT.

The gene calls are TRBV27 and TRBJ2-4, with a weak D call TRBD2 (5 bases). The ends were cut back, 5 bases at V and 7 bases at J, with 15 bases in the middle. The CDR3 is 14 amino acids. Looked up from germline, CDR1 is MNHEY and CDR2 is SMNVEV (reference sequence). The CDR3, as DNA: TGTGCCAGCAGTCGACGAACGGGAAGGAACATTCAGTACTTC. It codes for CASSRRTGRNIQYF.

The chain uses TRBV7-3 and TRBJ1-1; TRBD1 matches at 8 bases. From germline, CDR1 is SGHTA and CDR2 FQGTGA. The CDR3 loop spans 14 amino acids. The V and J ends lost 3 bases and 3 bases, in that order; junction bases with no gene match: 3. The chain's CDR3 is CASSFRGPDTEAFF. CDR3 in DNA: TGTGCCAGCAGCTTCAGGGGGCCCGACACTGAAGCTTTCTTT.

The CDR3 protein is CASSPGGFNTDTQYF. CDR3 sequence (DNA): TGTGCCAGCTCACCGGGGGGGTTCAACACAGATACGCAGTATTTT. The chain couples TRBV18 to TRBJ2-3; 7 nucleotides line up with TRBD2. Germline CDR1 reads KGHSH; CDR2 reads LQKENI. This CDR3 is built from 15 residues. J was trimmed by 2 bases and V by 3 bases; bases with no gene match: 5.

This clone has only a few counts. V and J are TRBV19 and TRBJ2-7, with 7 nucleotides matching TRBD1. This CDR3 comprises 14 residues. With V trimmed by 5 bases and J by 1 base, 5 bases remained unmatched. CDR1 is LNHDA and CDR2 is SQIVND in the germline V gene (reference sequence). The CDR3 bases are TGTGCCAGTAGTCCGACAGGGAGTTCCTACGAGCAGTACTTC. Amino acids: CASSPTGSSYEQYF.

CDR3 sequence: CASSLGAARSGNTIYF. Written as DNA, the CDR3 is TGTGCCAGCAGCTTAGGTGCAGCGCGCTCTGGAAACACCATATATTTT. J is TRBJ1-3 and V is TRBV7-8; no reliable D call. V was clipped by 1 base and J by 0 bases, with 10 bases between them. Germline V gives CDR1 SGHVS, CDR2 FQNEAQ. The CDR3 covers 16 residues.

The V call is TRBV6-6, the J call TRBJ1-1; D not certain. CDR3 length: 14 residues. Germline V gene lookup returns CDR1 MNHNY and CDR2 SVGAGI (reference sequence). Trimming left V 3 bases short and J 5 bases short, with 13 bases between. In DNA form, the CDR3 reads TGTGCCAGCAGTTATCTCGGCGGGCGGACTGAAGCTTTCTTT. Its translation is CASSYLGGRTEAFF.

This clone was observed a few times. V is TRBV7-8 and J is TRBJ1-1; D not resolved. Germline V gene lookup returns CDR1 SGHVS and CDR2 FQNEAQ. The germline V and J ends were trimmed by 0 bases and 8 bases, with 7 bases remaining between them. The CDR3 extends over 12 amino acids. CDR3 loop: CASSLASGEAFF. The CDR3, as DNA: TGTGCCAGCAGCTTAGCCTCCGGGGAAGCTTTCTTT. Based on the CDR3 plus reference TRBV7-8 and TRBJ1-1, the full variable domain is GAGVSQSPRYKVAKRGQDVALRCDPISGHVSLFWYQQALGQGPEFLTYFQNEAQLDKSGLPSDRFFAERPEGSVSTLKIQRTQQEDSAVYLCASSLASGEAFFGQGTRLTVV.

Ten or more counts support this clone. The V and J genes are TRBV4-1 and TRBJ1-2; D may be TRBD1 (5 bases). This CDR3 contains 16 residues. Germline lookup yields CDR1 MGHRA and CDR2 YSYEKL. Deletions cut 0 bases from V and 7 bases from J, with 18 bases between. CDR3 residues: CASSQDTGLRGSGYTF. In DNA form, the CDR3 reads TGCGCCAGCAGCCAAGATACAGGTCTGCGTGGATCTGGCTACACCTTC.

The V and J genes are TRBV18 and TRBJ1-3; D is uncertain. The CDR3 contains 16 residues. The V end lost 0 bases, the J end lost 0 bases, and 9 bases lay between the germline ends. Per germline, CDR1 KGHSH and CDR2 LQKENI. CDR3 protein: CASSPPAGFSGNTIYF. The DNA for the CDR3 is TGTGCCAGCTCACCACCTGCAGGCTTCTCTGGAAACACCATATATTTT.

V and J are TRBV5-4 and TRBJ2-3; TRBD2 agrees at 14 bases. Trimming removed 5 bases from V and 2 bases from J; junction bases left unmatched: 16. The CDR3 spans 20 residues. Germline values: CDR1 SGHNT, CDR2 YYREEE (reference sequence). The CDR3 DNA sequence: TGTGCCAGCAGGCATCCGACCGGGACTAGCGGGGGCGAACCCACAGATACGCAGTATTTT. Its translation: CASRHPTGTSGGEPTDTQYF. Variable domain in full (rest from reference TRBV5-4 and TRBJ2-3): ETGVTQSPTHLIKTRGQQVTLRCSSQSGHNTVSWYQQALGQGPQFIFQYYREEENGRGNFPPRFSGLQFPNYSSELNVNALELDDSALYLCASRHPTGTSGGEPTDTQYFGPGTRLTVL.

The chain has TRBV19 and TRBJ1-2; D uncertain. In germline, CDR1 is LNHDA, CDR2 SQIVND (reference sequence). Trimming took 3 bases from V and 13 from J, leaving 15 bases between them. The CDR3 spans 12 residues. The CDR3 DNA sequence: TGTGCCAGTAGTATTCGACATAGCGGTTGCACCTTC. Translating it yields CASSIRHSGCTF.

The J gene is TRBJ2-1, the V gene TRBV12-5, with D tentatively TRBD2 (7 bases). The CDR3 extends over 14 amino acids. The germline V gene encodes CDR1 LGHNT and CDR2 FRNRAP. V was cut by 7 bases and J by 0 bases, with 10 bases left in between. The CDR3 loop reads CASVRGASYNEQFF. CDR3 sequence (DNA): TGTGCTAGTGTCCGGGGGGCCTCCTACAATGAGCAGTTCTTC.

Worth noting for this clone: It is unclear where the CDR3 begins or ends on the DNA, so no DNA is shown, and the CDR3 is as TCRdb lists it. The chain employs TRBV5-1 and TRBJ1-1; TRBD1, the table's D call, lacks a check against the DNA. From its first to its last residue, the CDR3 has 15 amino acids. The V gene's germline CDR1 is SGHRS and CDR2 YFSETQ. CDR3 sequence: CASSPLSGVNTEAFF.

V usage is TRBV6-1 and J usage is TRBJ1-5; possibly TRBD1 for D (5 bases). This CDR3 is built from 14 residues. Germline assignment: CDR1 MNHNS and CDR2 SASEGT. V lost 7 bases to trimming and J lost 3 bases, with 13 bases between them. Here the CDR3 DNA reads TGTGCCAGCACCGGGCAGGGCGCCAATCAGCCCCAGCATTTT. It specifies CASTGQGANQPQHF.

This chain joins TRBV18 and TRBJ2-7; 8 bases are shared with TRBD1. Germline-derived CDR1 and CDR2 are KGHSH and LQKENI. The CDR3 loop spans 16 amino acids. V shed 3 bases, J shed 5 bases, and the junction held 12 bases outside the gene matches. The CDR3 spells CASSPDDRGLSHEQYF. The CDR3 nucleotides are TGTGCCAGCTCACCGGATGACAGGGGACTTTCCCACGAGCAGTACTTC.

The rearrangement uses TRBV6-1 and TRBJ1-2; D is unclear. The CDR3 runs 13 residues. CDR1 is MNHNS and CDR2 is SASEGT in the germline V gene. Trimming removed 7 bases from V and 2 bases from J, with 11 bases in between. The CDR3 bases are TGTGCCAGCAAACTCCGGGAGAACTATGGCTACACCTTC. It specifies CASKLRENYGYTF.